This TCR beta chain emerged from a study of blood T cell repertoires in COVID-19. Study-wide background: Acute and convalescent COVID-19 samples came from the United States, Italy and Spain. Sample material is recorded as cDNA or gDNA derived from T cells, B-cell-depleted T cells, or PBMCs.

This CDR3 contains 16 residues. V dropped 3 bases and J dropped 5; count of bases not matched to a gene: 4. Germline CDR1 SGHVS, CDR2 FQNEAQ. Study processing details: Reference gene primers were amplified, and this amplification served to estimate nucleated cell counts. TCRdb keeps only in-frame clones here, not all; method: immunoSEQ multiplex PCR. That table gives V, J and clone size, and the DNA gave D and trimming. The table lists about 170,000 clones, roughly 91% of them singletons. Input material: peripheral blood. This receptor was taken from a man in his fifties or sixties who had recovered from COVID-19. This rearrangement joins TRBV7-8 to TRBJ1-6; 10 bases align to TRBD1. The CDR3 nucleotides read TGTGCCAGCAGCTTGACAGGGGGCACAGATAATTCACCCCTCCACTTT. The encoded protein is CASSLTGGTDNSPLHF.